This T cell receptor (beta chain) stems from a study of blood T cell repertoires in COVID-19 (dated by TCRdb to 2019 to 2021). Regarding the complete study: Samples covering the acute and convalescent phases of COVID-19 were provided by collaborators in the United States, Italy and Spain. The material from the prospective study consisted of cDNA or gDNA derived from T cells, B-cell-depleted T cells, or PBMCs. Subjects who had been exposed to COVID-19, were actively infected with it, or had recovered from it provided the deeply sampled blood TCRbeta repertoires that made up the dataset. The repertoires were released in a freely available public database intended as a resource for research on the immune response to SARS-CoV-2. The samples were drawn from the first 160 participants of the ongoing ImmuneRACE study and from 1,254 subjects provided by 6 global collaborators. Sample metadata almost always included a de-identified subject ID, COVID-19 status, age in years and sex. Where available, HLA class I and class II types were taken from metadata supplied by the sample provider and were not determined by assay-based typing. Broader findings and caveats from the paper: How much clinical and demographic metadata was included differed by source and by participant, and the metadata was provided uncurated.

This clone was recorded only once. The antigen this receptor binds is unknown. Base-call qualities are not available, and no considerably larger clone is one nucleotide away. A second Seattle source provided samples from volunteer blood donors who had recovered from COVID-19. Whole blood was collected in K2EDTA tubes by collaborating institutions according to the institutions' own protocols. Collaborator samples were shipped for TCRbeta analysis as frozen whole blood, isolated PBMCs, or DNA extracted from either sample type. TCRbeta CDR3 regions were amplified from genomic DNA by means of the immunoSEQ Assay, a bias-controlled multiplex PCR. The paper's processing steps were these. Nucleated cell counts per sample were estimated from amplification of reference gene primers within the assay. To quantify the absolute abundance of each unique TCRbeta CDR3 rearrangement, sequence reads were collapsed and filtered. Productive Simpson clonality was computed per sample as the square root of Simpson's diversity index over productive rearrangements. In its TCRdb copy, this immuneACCESS table keeps in-frame sequences only and misses some clones. Where compared with another copy, unresolved V genes explain less than half of these, and the others have no known cause. The V and J calls and the clone size are those of that table, but D and trimming were determined from the DNA. The sample yields about 210,000 clones; 70% to 85% were counted once. Clones ranked in the top ten supply about 2.3% of the sample.

The specimen sequenced was peripheral blood. The origin of this receptor is a man aged 35 to 55 who had recovered from COVID-19.

The CDR3 is CASGFSPASATNEKLFF. The DNA is TGTGCTAGTGGTTTTTCACCCGCCAGCGCAACTAATGAAAAACTGTTTTTT. The chain was built from TRBV12-5 and TRBJ1-4; the D gene lacks a confident call. Looking up the germline V gene yields CDR1 LGHNT and CDR2 FRNRAP. From the cysteine up to the phenylalanine, the CDR3 has a length of 17 residues. Only CDR3 DNA is held: 51 bases, read in frame from base 1. A distance of 14 bases separates the germline ends of V and J, which lose 3 bases and 0 bases respectively.